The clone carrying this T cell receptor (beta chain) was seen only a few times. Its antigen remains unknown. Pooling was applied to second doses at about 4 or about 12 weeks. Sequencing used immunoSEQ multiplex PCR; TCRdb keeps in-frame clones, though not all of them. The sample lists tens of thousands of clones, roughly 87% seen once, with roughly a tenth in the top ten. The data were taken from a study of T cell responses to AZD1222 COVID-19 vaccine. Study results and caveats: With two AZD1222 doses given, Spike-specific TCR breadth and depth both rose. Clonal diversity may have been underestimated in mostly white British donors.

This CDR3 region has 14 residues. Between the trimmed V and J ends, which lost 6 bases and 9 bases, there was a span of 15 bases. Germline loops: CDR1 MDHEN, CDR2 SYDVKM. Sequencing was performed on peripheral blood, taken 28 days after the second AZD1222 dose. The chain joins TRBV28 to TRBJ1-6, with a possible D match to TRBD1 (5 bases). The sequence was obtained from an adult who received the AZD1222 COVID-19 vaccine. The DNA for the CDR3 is TGTGCCAGCAGCTGGGGGTTCCAGGCTTCACCCCTCCACTTT. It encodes CASSWGFQASPLHF.